This TCR beta chain was retrieved from a study of OX40 agonist ivuxolimab in advanced cancers. Clones were read by immunoSEQ multiplex PCR, and TCRdb kept only the in-frame ones, dropping some. The sample carries 75,000 to 100,000 clones, around 90% recorded once. Trimming removed 4 bases at V and 2 bases at J, with 15 bases between. Germline V gene data show CDR1 as SGHRS and CDR2 as YFSETQ. This CDR3 has 15 residues. Specimen: CD4+ or CD8+ T cells sorted from blood, collected in a trial of the OX40 agonist ivuxolimab. J is TRBJ1-2 and V is TRBV5-1; D remains unclear. This receptor was taken from an adult with an advanced solid tumor such as melanoma, head and neck, liver or kidney cancer. CDR3 in amino acids: CASSKQSSLNYGYTF. The CDR3 DNA is TGCGCCAGCAGCAAGCAGTCATCCCTCAACTATGGCTACACCTTC.